The entry below gives a single T cell receptor (beta chain) sequence along with its context. TCRdb independently ran MiXCR on the 5' RACE reads; one entry per CDR3 protein. The sample has a few hundred thousand distinct CDR3 sequences; about a sixth are singletons. The sample originates from a study of T cells after yellow fever vaccination. Between the trimmed V and J ends, which lost 5 bases and 0 bases, there was a span of 14 bases. The V gene's germline CDR1 is MNHEY and CDR2 SVGEGT. The CDR3 spans 16 residues. The receptor comes from a man between 18 and 29 years old who received the YFV17D yellow fever vaccine. The V call is TRBV6-2 or TRBV6-3, the J call TRBJ1-3; D gene unclear. The material was PBMCs, obtained about 5 days after the first yellow fever vaccination. The CDR3 here is CASSPAEDSSGNTIYF. The CDR3 region has the DNA TGTGCCAGCAGTCCGGCAGAGGATAGCTCTGGAAACACCATATATTTT.